The present T cell receptor (beta chain) was sequenced within a study of CD8 T cells in ankylosing spondylitis. This CDR3 is built from 16 residues. Between the trimmed V and J ends, which lost 5 bases and 5 bases, there was a span of 21 bases. In germline, CDR1 is SEHNR, CDR2 FQNEAQ (reference sequence). Quantitative 5'-RACE was performed with molecular barcodes, and it yielded the TCR beta libraries. TCRdb processed the 5' RACE reads anew with MiXCR; each CDR3 protein has one entry. The sample has nearly 350,000 distinct CDR3 sequences, about 14% seen once. This clonotype was detected only a few times. Its antigen is not identified. Overall study results and limits: Disease-linked clones bore a CD8+ phenotype, appearing relatively rarely in peripheral blood.

Sequencing used blood, either unsorted or a sorted T cell fraction (not recorded which). The clonotype was recovered from a male donor with ankylosing spondylitis or in good health (not recorded which). J is TRBJ2-5 and V is TRBV7-9; tentative D call: TRBD1 (6 bases). The CDR3 DNA reads TGTGCCAGCAGCCGTATAACAGGGCTGGGTAGGGAGACCCAGTACTTC. This codes for CASSRITGLGRETQYF.